This T cell receptor beta chain was sequenced during a study of CD8+ T cells in alopecia areata. On the study more broadly: Patients in the treated group were given tofacitinib by mouth, 5 to 10 mg twice a day. Affected scalp percentage determined the severity score of treated patients.

This clone was seen just once. Its antigen is as yet unknown. RNA extraction and reverse transcription yielded cDNA as sequencing template. This table comes from immunoSEQ multiplex PCR, and its TCRdb copy is limited to in-frame clones, with some not included. The sample includes around 150,000 clones, roughly 80% seen only once; the top ten take roughly 25%. General study results and limits: With patients, TCR sharing proved less clear than in mice, a difference possibly related to HLA. Scalp clonality and expanded CD8+ clones among the top 100 showed significant decreases with tofacitinib.

Treatment: oral pan-JAK inhibitor, 5-10 mg twice daily. The CDR3 is 16 residues long. Trimming at V came to 4 bases and at J to 4 bases, leaving 9 bases not matched to a gene. Germline V gives CDR1 SGHVS, CDR2 FNYEAQ. This material consisted of CD8+ T cells sorted from blood, taken at week 4, from a patient treated with tofacitinib. The V gene is TRBV7-6, the J gene TRBJ2-3; 9 bases are shared with TRBD2. This sequence was found in a human donor with alopecia areata. CDR3 sequence reads: CASSSLAGAFSDTQYF. In DNA form, the CDR3 reads TGTGCCAGCAGCTCATTAGCGGGGGCGTTTTCAGATACGCAGTATTTT.